Listed below are T cell receptor beta chains from one sample, sequenced in a study of T cells after yellow fever vaccination. TCRdb redid the calling of the 5' RACE reads with MiXCR, one entry per CDR3 protein. The repertoire has under 350,000 distinct CDR3 sequences, about 4% of them found once; the top ten carry approximately 25%. Sequencing was performed on PBMCs, taken 5 days after the yellow fever booster vaccination. These receptors originate from a man aged 18 to 30 who received the YFV17D yellow fever vaccine. Both conserved end residues are part of each CDR3. The D gene is left open where the match is weak. Not all rows give a size; the values are once, few, many and, for expanded clones, a class.

v_gene	d_gene	abundance	j_gene	len	CDR3aa	CDR3nt
TRBV12-3/TRBV12-4	.	.	TRBJ1-5	19	CASSLGRRGIKPRDQPQHF	TGTGCCAGCAGCCTGGGGAGGAGGGGGATAAAACCGAGGGATCAGCCCCAGCATTTT
TRBV18	.	.	TRBJ2-4	15	CASSRDKRAKNIQYF	TGTGCCAGCTCGAGGGACAAAAGAGCCAAAAACATTCAGTACTTC
TRBV7-2	.	.	TRBJ1-1	14	CASRNGRLNTEAFF	TGTGCCAGCAGAAACGGACGGCTGAACACTGAAGCTTTCTTT
TRBV6-2/TRBV6-3	.	many	TRBJ1-5	14	CASSFPGGNQPQHF	TGTGCCAGCAGTTTCCCGGGGGGCAATCAGCCCCAGCATTTT
TRBV4-2	.	.	TRBJ2-2	14	CASSQPQGTGELFF	TGTGCCAGCAGCCAACCACAGGGCACCGGGGAGCTGTTTTTT
TRBV6-5	.	.	TRBJ1-3	14	CASSYYGSGNTIYF	TGTGCCAGCAGTTACTACGGCTCTGGAAACACCATATATTTT
TRBV27	TRBD1	.	TRBJ2-3	17	CASSLGRGLSIADTQYF	TGTGCCAGCAGTTTGGGCAGGGGGCTGAGCATCGCAGATACGCAGTATTTT
TRBV7-6	.	many	TRBJ1-2	15	CASSLGPGTGYGYTF	TGTGCCAGCAGCTTAGGTCCGGGGACCGGCTATGGCTACACCTTC
TRBV27	.	few	TRBJ2-4	13	CASSFSRVNIQYF	TGTGCCAGCAGTTTCTCCAGGGTAAACATTCAGTACTTC
TRBV12-3/TRBV12-4	.	.	TRBJ1-2	14	CASSLVAGNYGYTF	TGTGCCAGCAGTTTAGTTGCTGGGAACTATGGCTACACCTTC
TRBV7-9	.	.	TRBJ1-5	12	CASSPELGPQHF	TGTGCCAGCAGCCCAGAGTTGGGGCCCCAGCATTTT
TRBV7-8	.	few	TRBJ2-3	17	CASSGGMGATTVRAQYF	TGTGCCAGCAGCGGAGGAATGGGTGCCACCACTGTTCGAGCGCAGTATTTT
TRBV5-1	TRBD1	.	TRBJ1-5	15	CASSPGQGIAQPQHF	TGCGCCAGCAGCCCCGGACAGGGCATTGCTCAGCCCCAGCATTTT
TRBV10-1	.	.	TRBJ2-1	14	CASSETRTWGEQFF	TGCGCCAGCAGTGAGACAAGGACCTGGGGTGAGCAGTTCTTC
TRBV5-1	.	many	TRBJ2-3	14	CASSLALFTDTQYF	TGCGCCAGCAGCTTGGCACTCTTCACAGATACGCAGTATTTT
TRBV6-6	.	many	TRBJ1-3	14	CASQRGVSGNTIYF	TGTGCCAGCCAGCGGGGCGTCTCTGGAAACACCATATATTTT
TRBV11-2	.	few	TRBJ2-5	15	CASNPGRGYQETQYF	TGTGCCAGCAATCCGGGGAGGGGGTACCAAGAGACCCAGTACTTC
TRBV5-1	.	few	TRBJ2-1	13	CASSLEEADEQFF	TGCGCCAGCAGCTTAGAGGAAGCAGATGAGCAGTTCTTC
TRBV6-5	.	few	TRBJ1-5	14	CASSSRQEDDAQHF	TGTGCCAGCAGTTCACGACAGGAGGACGACGCCCAGCATTTT
TRBV10-3	.	.	TRBJ2-5	14	CAISDMGAGETQYF	TGTGCCATCAGTGATATGGGGGCCGGGGAGACCCAGTACTTC
TRBV5-1	TRBD1	many	TRBJ2-7	15	CASSPGQGGDYEQYF	TGCGCCAGCAGCCCCGGACAGGGGGGGGATTACGAGCAGTACTTC
TRBV5-4	TRBD2	few	TRBJ2-3	16	CASSFQAGGSTDTQYF	TGTGCCAGCAGCTTCCAAGCGGGGGGTTCCACAGATACGCAGTATTTT
TRBV6-5	.	few	TRBJ2-7	14	CASSYGADAYEQYF	TGTGCCAGCAGTTATGGGGCGGACGCCTACGAGCAGTACTTC